This TCR beta chain emerged from a study of Ad26.COV2.S vaccination and SARS-CoV-2 variants. Broader study findings: The analyses of TCR breadth and depth may have understated the size of total T cell responses. Higher spike-specific TCR breadth was found in vaccine recipients than in placebo recipients.

In regard to this clone: Its antigen is not known.

Treatment indicated: roughly 20 received Ad26.COV2.S at low or high dose, single or two shots; about 5 received placebo; per-sample allocation not given. The study sampled participants on day 63 after the first vaccine or placebo injection. In Boston, an adult donor aged 18-55 years took part. TCRdb's table, derived via immunoSEQ multiplex PCR, lists solely in-frame clones and lacks some. The table lists 500,000 or so clones, roughly 89% of them singletons. Germline loops: CDR1 SEHNR, CDR2 FQNEAQ (reference sequence). Deletions cut 1 base from V and 8 bases from J, with 11 bases between. The CDR3 is made up of 14 amino acids.

The sequencing used peripheral blood, collected in a trial of Ad26.COV2.S vaccine versus placebo. The origin of this receptor is a person between 18 and 59 years old who received the Ad26.COV2.S COVID-19 vaccine or a placebo. The chain has TRBV7-9 and TRBJ1-4; D is perhaps TRBD1 (5 bases). Here the CDR3 DNA reads TGTGCCAGCAGCTTAGGGGGGGTCTTCGAAAAACTGTTTTTT. Its translation: CASSLGGVFEKLFF.